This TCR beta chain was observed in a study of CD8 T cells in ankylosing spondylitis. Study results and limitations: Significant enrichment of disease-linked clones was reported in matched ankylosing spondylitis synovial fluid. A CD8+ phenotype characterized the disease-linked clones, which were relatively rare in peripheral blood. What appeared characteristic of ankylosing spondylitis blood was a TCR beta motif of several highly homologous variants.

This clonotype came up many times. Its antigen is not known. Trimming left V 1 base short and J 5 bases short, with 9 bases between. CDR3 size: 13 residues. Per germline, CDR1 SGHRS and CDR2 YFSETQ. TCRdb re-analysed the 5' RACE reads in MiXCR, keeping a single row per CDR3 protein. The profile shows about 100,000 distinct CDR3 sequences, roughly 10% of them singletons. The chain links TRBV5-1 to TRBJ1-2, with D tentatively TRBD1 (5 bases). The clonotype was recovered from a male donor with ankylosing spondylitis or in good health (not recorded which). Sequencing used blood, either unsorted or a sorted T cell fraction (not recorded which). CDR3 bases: TGCGCCAGCAGCTTGCTGGGGGGGTATGGCTACACCTTC. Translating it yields CASSLLGGYGYTF.